Listed here are 22 T cell receptor delta chains from one sample, sequenced in a study of Vδ1+ human thymocytes. Study findings and constraints: In the thymus, TRG and TRD repertoires looked highly polyclonal with Gaussian CDR3 lengths.

These receptors' antigens are unknown. Sequences come from RNA converted to cDNA by reverse transcription. CDR3 amplicons came from multiplex PCR with pooled V-gene forward and constant-region reverse primers. TCRdb reanalyzed the multiplex PCR reads using CATT. Of around 56,000 delta-chain clones detected, around 15% appear once; the ten largest clones hold about 0.35%. The sample taken for sequencing was Vdelta1+ gamma-delta thymocytes from the thymus. The sample's subset: FACS-sorted CD3+ TCRalphabeta- TCRVdelta1+ TCRVdelta2- thymocytes. The receptors stem from a girl under three years old who had congenital heart surgery.

The chain recombines TRDV1 with TRDJ1; 11 bases fit TRDD3. Germline CDR1 reads TSWWSYY; CDR2 reads QGS. V was pared by 7 bases and J by 1 base, with 11 bases of the junction left unmatched. The CDR3 sequence is 17 residues long. This chain's CDR3 is CALVDLGDTGVTDKLIF. For the CDR3, the DNA is TGTGCTCTTGTGGATCTGGGGGATACAGGCGTCACCGATAAACTCATCTTT.

This clone was seen only a few times. This chain uses TRDV1 with TRDJ1, with 8 bases that match TRDD3. The germline gives CDR1 TSWWSYY, CDR2 QGS. The trim removed 3 bases at V and 0 bases at J, leaving 21 bases unmatched. The length of the CDR3 is 21 residues. The CDR3 sequence: CALGEPILGATGGSHTDKLIF. In DNA, the CDR3 is TGTGCTCTTGGGGAGCCGATCCTCGGGGCGACTGGGGGTTCACACACCGATAAACTCATCTTT.

This clone was observed a handful of times. V usage is TRDV1 and J usage is TRDJ1; TRDD3 agrees at 13 bases. CDR3 size: 26 residues. The V gene's germline CDR1 is TSWWSYY and CDR2 QGS. Trimming cost V 4 bases and J 1 base; bases outside gene matches: 33. This CDR3 reads CALGAILPTTTGGYAYPRSRTDKLIF. The CDR3 DNA follows: TGTGCTCTTGGGGCCATCCTTCCTACTACTACTGGGGGATACGCGTATCCGCGTTCTCGCACCGATAAACTCATCTTT.

J is TRDJ1 and V is TRDV1, with 8 positions matching TRDD3. Germline trimming cut 4 bases from V and 8 bases from J; bases unmatched to any gene: 18. CDR1 and CDR2 (germline): TSWWSYY, QGS. This CDR3 is built from 17 residues. The CDR3 region is CALGGPPRIGLGAKLIF. The CDR3 DNA follows: TGTGCTCTTGGGGGACCCCCTAGGATTGGACTGGGGGCCAAACTCATCTTT.

Notes on this clone: It may be a read error: a sequence one base away is much more abundant. Other DNA sequences in this sample translate to the same CDR3. The V and J genes are TRDV2 and TRDJ1, with TRDD3 identical over 11 bases. CDR1 is GEAIGNYY and CDR2 is EKD in the germline V gene. This CDR3 comprises 21 residues. Trimming removed 3 bases from V and 0 bases from J; junction bases left unmatched: 20. The CDR3 nucleotides are TGTGCCTGTGACGTCCACGGACTGGGGGATAGGGGGCGAGGGTACACCGATAAACTCATCTTT. It yields the protein CACDVHGLGDRGRGYTDKLIF.

This clone was counted between two and nine times. The V and J genes are TRDV1 and TRDJ1; 8 bases are a match to TRDD3. The germline V gene encodes CDR1 TSWWSYY and CDR2 QGS. The CDR3 sequence is 22 residues long. V was clipped by 2 bases and J by 5 bases; unmatched bases: 28. The CDR3 DNA reads as TGTGCTCTTGGGGAAGGGTGTCAGAGGTCGGGCAACAAGTGGGATACGGGAGATAAACTCATCTTT. It yields the protein CALGEGCQRSGNKWDTGDKLIF.

This clone was observed a handful of times. This chain links TRDV1 with TRDJ1; 9 nucleotides agree with TRDD2. CDR3 length: 16 amino acids. The ends lost 5 bases at V and 6 bases at J; junction bases unmatched: 13. CDR1 is TSWWSYY, CDR2 QGS, per germline. The CDR3 DNA follows: TGTGCTCTTGGGAACTCGTGCCTTCCTACAGTAAATAAACTCATCTTT. Translation gives CALGNSCLPTVNKLIF.

This clone was detected a few times. This chain connects TRDV1 to TRDJ1; weak D call: TRDD3 (7 bases). Germline values: CDR1 TSWWSYY, CDR2 QGS. The CDR3 covers 21 residues. The germline V and J ends were trimmed by 4 bases and 0 bases, with 30 bases remaining between them. The CDR3 reads CALGVRPSLTGDGAYTDKLIF. The CDR3 DNA is TGTGCTCTTGGGGTTCGGCCTTCCCTTACTGGGGACGGCGCGTACACCGATAAACTCATCTTT.

Only a few counts were recorded for this clone. The gene calls are TRDV1 and TRDJ1; 13 bases match TRDD3. V lost 2 bases to trimming and J lost 0 bases; unmatched junction nucleotides: 15. The CDR3 spans 21 residues. Germline lookup yields CDR1 TSWWSYY and CDR2 QGS. As DNA, the CDR3 is TGTGCTCTTGGGGAAGTAAGCCTTCTACTGGGGGATACGAGGTACACCGATAAACTCATCTTT. Translation: CALGEVSLLLGDTRYTDKLIF.

The chain is built from TRDV1 and TRDJ1; 13 bases match TRDD3. V shed 2 bases, J shed 0 bases, and the junction held 12 bases outside the gene matches. Germline CDR1 TSWWSYY, CDR2 QGS. This CDR3 has 20 residues. The CDR3: CALGEFRPLGDTQYTDKLIF. In DNA form, the CDR3 reads TGTGCTCTTGGGGAATTTCGCCCACTGGGGGATACGCAGTACACCGATAAACTCATCTTT.

The chain carries TRDV1 and TRDJ1; 9 nucleotides agree with TRDD3. CDR3 length equals 18 residues. J was trimmed by 0 bases and V by 4 bases; bases with no gene match: 12. Germline V gene data show CDR1 as TSWWSYY and CDR2 as QGS. The CDR3 nucleotides read TGTGCTCTTGGGGCCTCCTACCAACCTGGGGGATACACCGATAAACTCATCTTT. It specifies CALGASYQPGGYTDKLIF.

There are a few counts of this clone. The V gene is TRDV1, the J gene TRDJ1; D unresolved. Germline-derived CDR1 and CDR2 are TSWWSYY and QGS. V lost 5 bases and J lost 0, with 25 bases in between. The CDR3 length is 19 residues. This chain's CDR3 is CALGTVGPLVLSYTDKLIF. For the CDR3, the DNA is TGTGCTCTTGGGACGGTGGGTCCCCTAGTTCTCTCGTACACCGATAAACTCATCTTT.

The J gene is TRDJ1, the V gene TRDV1; D not resolved. The ends were cut back, 0 bases at V and 0 bases at J, with 14 bases in the middle. Germline V lookup: CDR1 TSWWSYY, CDR2 QGS. The CDR3 has 17 residues. The CDR3 nucleotides are TGTGCTCTTGGGGAACTTCGAAGAACCGTGTACACCGATAAACTCATCTTT. Its translation is CALGELRRTVYTDKLIF.

This chain links TRDV1 with TRDJ1; possible D gene TRDD2, 5 bases. This CDR3 comprises 19 residues. V lost 3 bases, J lost 9 bases, and 32 bases lay in between. CDR1 is TSWWSYY, CDR2 QGS, per germline. The CDR3 loop reads CALGDSVGLPTDRERELIF. As DNA, the CDR3 is TGTGCTCTTGGGGATTCGGTTGGGCTCCCTACCGATCGGGAGCGGGAACTCATCTTT.

This rearrangement joins TRDV2 to TRDJ1; D remains ambiguous. The germline CDR1 and CDR2 sequences are GEAIGNYY and EKD. This CDR3 spans 17 amino acids. Trimming removed 1 base at V and 0 bases at J, with 17 bases between. CDR3 residues: CACDTAERRPYTDKLIF. Here the CDR3 DNA reads TGTGCCTGTGACACTGCGGAGCGCCGCCCGTACACCGATAAACTCATCTTT.

The J gene is TRDJ1, the V gene TRDV1; 13 bases are shared with TRDD3. J gave up 5 bases and V 2 bases, and 23 bases lay outside the gene matches. CDR1 is TSWWSYY and CDR2 is QGS in the germline V gene. CDR3 length: 22 amino acids. The CDR3 DNA follows: TGTGCTCTTGGGGAAGAACTGGCCCTACTCTCTAGGACTGGGGGATACGCGGATAAACTCATCTTT. It encodes CALGEELALLSRTGGYADKLIF.

The chain couples TRDV1 to TRDJ1; the match to TRDD3 covers 10 bases. CDR1 and CDR2 from the germline V gene are TSWWSYY and QGS. The CDR3 covers 24 residues. The V gene end was trimmed by 1 base and the J gene end by 3 bases; junction bases not matched to a gene: 29. CDR3 sequence (DNA): TGTGCTCTTGGGGAACATCGTCTACCCCTCCTGTGCCCCCTGGTGTGGGGGATACCCGATAAACTCATCTTT. This codes for CALGEHRLPLLCPLVWGIPDKLIF.

The chain has TRDV1 and TRDJ1, with TRDD3 as a possible D gene (7 bases). V was shortened by 6 bases and J by 0 bases, with 20 bases between the two germline ends. There are 17 residues in the CDR3. In germline, CDR1 is TSWWSYY, CDR2 QGS. In DNA form, the CDR3 reads TGTGCTCTTGGTGGGTCCTACAACTGGGGTTACACCGATAAACTCATCTTT. This translates into CALGGSYNWGYTDKLIF.

The V call is TRDV1, the J call TRDJ1; 12 bases are a match to TRDD3. Germline V gene lookup returns CDR1 TSWWSYY and CDR2 QGS. J gave up 4 bases and V 4 bases, and 19 bases lay outside the gene matches. The CDR3 loop spans 20 amino acids. CDR3 DNA sequence: TGTGCTCTTGGGGGCCTTCCTACGACGGACTGGGGGATACTTAGCGATAAACTCATCTTT. Its protein is CALGGLPTTDWGILSDKLIF.

This clone has only a few counts. The chain recombines TRDV1 with TRDJ1, with 8 bases aligning to TRDD3. This CDR3 comprises 18 residues. The V segment lost 2 bases and the J segment 7 bases; nucleotides outside the gene matches: 18. Per the germline V gene, CDR1 is TSWWSYY and CDR2 is QGS. In DNA form, the CDR3 reads TGTGCTCTTGGGGAAGGGAGAGCTACGTCGGGGGATAAGGGTAAACTCATCTTT. It translates to CALGEGRATSGDKGKLIF.

This clone was seen a few times. V gene TRDV1 combines with J gene TRDJ1, with D possibly matching TRDD3 (5 bases). Looked up from germline, CDR1 is TSWWSYY and CDR2 is QGS. This CDR3 is 17 amino acids long. The ends were cut back, 0 bases at V and 1 base at J, with 15 bases in the middle. The DNA for the CDR3 is TGTGCTCTTGGGGAACTCCCCTCTGGGATGTGCACCGATAAACTCATCTTT. Its protein product is CALGELPSGMCTDKLIF.

This rearrangement joins TRDV1 to TRDJ1; D is ambiguous. V lost 0 bases and J lost 3, with 17 bases in between. This CDR3 spans 17 amino acids. Germline lookup yields CDR1 TSWWSYY and CDR2 QGS. The CDR3 DNA sequence: TGTGCTCTTGGGGAACTAAGATCAAAAGGGCTGGCCGATAAACTCATCTTT. It yields the protein CALGELRSKGLADKLIF.